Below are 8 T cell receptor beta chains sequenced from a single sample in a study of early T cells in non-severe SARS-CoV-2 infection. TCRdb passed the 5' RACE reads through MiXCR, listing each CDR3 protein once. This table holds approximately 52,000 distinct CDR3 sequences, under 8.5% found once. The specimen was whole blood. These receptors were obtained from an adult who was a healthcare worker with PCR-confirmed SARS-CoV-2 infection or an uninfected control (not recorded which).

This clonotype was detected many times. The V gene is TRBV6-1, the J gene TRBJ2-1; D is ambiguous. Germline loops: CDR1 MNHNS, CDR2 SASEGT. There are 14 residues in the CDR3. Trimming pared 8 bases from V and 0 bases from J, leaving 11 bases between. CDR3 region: CASGVGLSYNEQFF. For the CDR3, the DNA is TGTGCCAGCGGGGTCGGCCTCTCCTACAATGAGCAGTTCTTC.

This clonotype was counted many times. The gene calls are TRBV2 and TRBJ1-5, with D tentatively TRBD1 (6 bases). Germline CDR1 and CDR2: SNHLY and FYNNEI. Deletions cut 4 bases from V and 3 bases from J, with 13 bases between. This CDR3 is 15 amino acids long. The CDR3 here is CASSAPSGVNQPQHF. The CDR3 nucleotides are TGTGCCAGCAGTGCCCCCTCAGGGGTCAATCAGCCCCAGCATTTT.

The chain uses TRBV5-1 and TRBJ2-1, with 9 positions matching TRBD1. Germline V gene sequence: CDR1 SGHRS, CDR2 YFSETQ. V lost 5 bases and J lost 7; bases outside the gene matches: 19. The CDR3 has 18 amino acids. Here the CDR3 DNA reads TGCGCCAGCAGGCGCCGGGACAGGGTTGGCGGGGTCCTGAATGAGCAGTTCTTC. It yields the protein CASRRRDRVGGVLNEQFF.

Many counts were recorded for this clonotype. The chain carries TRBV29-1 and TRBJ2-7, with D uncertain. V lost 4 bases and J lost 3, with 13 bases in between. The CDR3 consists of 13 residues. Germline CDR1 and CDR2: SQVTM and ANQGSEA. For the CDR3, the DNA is TGCAGCGTTGCCGTTCCACCGGTCTACGAGCAGTACTTC. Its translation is CSVAVPPVYEQYF.

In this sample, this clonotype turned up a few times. This CDR3 is CSVEPGGAGNTIYF. The CDR3 DNA reads as TGCAGCGTTGAGCCAGGGGGCGCCGGAAACACCATATATTTT. V is TRBV29-1 and J is TRBJ1-3; TRBD1 aligns across 8 bases. CDR1 is SQVTM and CDR2 is ANQGSEA in the germline V gene. The CDR3 consists of 14 residues. V was pared by 3 bases and J by 4 bases, with 5 bases of the junction left unmatched.

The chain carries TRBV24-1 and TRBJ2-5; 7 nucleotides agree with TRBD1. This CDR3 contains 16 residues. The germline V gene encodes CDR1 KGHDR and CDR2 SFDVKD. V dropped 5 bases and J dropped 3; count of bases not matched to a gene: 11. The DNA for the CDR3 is TGTGCCACCAGTGCCCTTGAAAGGGGGCAGGAAGAGACCCAGTACTTC. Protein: CATSALERGQEETQYF.

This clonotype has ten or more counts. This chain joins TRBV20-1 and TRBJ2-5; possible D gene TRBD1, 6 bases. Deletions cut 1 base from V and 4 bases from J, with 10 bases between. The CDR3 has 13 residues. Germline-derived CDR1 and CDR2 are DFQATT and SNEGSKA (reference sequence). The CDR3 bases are TGCAGTGCTAGAGCCGGGACATTAGAGACCCAGTACTTC. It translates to CSARAGTLETQYF.

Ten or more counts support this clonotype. The CDR3 loop is CASSGPPTSPETQYF. CDR3 in DNA: TGTGCCAGCAGCGGACCGCCTACTAGTCCTGAGACCCAGTACTTC. V and J are TRBV5-4 and TRBJ2-5, with D possibly matching TRBD2 (5 bases). This CDR3 region has 15 residues. CDR1 is SGHNT and CDR2 is YYREEE in the germline V gene (reference sequence). V dropped 4 bases and J dropped 5 bases, with 18 bases sitting between them.